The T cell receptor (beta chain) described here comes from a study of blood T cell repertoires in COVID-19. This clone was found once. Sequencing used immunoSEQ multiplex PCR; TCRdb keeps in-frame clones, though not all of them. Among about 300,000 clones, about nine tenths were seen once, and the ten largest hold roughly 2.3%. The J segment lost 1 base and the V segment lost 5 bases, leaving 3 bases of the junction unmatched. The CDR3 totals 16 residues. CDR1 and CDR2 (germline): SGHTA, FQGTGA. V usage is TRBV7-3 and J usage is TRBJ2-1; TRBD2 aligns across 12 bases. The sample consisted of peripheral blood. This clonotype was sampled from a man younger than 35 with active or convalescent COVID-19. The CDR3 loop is CASSIGLAGSYNEQFF. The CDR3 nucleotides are TGTGCCAGCAGCATAGGACTAGCGGGGTCCTACAATGAGCAGTTCTTC.